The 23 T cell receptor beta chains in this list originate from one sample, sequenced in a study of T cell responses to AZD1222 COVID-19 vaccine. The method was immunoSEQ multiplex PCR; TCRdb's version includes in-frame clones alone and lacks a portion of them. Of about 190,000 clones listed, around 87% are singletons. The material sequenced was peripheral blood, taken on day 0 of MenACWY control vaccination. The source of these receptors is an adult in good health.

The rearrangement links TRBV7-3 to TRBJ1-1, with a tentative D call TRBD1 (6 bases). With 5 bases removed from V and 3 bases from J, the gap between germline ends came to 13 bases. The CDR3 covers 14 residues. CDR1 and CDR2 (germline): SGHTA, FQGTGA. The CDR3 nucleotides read TGTGCCAGCAGCCTACAGGGAGGGGACACTGAAGCTTTCTTT. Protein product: CASSLQGGDTEAFF.

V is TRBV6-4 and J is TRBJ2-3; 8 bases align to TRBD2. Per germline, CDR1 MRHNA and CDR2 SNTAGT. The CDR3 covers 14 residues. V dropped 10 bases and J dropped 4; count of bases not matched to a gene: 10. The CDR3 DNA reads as TGTGCCACCGCACGGGAGGGGATGGCAGATACGCAGTATTTT. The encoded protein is CATAREGMADTQYF.

This CDR3 reads CASSPGGQSNTEAFF. Here the CDR3 DNA reads TGTGCCAGCAGCCCGGGGGGTCAATCGAACACTGAAGCTTTCTTT. The chain employs TRBV3-1 (or the pseudogene TRBV3-2) and TRBJ1-1; possible D gene TRBD1, 5 bases. The CDR3 runs 15 residues. V lost 4 bases to trimming and J lost 1 base, with 13 bases between them. Germline assignment: CDR1 LGHDT and CDR2 YNNKEL (reference sequence).

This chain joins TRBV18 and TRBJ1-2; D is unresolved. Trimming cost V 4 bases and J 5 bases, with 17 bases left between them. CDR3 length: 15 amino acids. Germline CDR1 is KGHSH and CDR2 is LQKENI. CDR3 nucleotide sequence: TGTGCCAGCTCACGCGGGTCCGGTGTAACGTATGGCTACACCTTC. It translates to CASSRGSGVTYGYTF.

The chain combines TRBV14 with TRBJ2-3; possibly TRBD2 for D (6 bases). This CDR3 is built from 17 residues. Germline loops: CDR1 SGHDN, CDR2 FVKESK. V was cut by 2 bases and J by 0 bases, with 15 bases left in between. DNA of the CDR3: TGTGCCAGCAGCCAACCCTCGGGCGGGGTTAGCACAGATACGCAGTATTTT. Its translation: CASSQPSGGVSTDTQYF.

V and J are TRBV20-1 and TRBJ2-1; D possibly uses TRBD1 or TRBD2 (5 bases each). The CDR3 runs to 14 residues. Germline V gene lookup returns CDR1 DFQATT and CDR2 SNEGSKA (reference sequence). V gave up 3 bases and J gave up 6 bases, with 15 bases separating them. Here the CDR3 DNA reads TGCAGTGCTAGTGTGGGACGAGAGGGCAATGAGCAGTTCTTC. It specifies CSASVGREGNEQFF.

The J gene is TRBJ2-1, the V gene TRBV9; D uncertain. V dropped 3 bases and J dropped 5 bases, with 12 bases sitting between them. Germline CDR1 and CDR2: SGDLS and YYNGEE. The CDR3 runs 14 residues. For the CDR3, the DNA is TGTGCCAGCAGCGCGAAGGCGAAAGACAATGAGCAGTTCTTC. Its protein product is CASSAKAKDNEQFF.

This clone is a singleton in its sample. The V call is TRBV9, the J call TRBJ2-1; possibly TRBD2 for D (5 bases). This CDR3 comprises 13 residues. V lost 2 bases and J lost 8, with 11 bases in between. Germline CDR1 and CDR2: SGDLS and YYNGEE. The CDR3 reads CASSVFGVHEQFF. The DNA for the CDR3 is TGTGCCAGCAGCGTTTTCGGGGTTCATGAGCAGTTCTTC. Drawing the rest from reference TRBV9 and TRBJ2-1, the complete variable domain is DSGVTQTPKHLITATGQRVTLRCSPRSGDLSVYWYQQSLDQGLQFLIQYYNGEERAKGNILERFSAQQFPDLHSELNLSSLELGDSALYFCASSVFGVHEQFFGPGTRLTVL.

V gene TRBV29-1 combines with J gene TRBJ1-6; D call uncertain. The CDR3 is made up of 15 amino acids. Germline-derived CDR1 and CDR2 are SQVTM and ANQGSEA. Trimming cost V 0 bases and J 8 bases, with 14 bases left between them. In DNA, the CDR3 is TGCAGCGTTGAAGAGGTTCAGGTTGATCATTCACCCCTCCACTTT. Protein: CSVEEVQVDHSPLHF.

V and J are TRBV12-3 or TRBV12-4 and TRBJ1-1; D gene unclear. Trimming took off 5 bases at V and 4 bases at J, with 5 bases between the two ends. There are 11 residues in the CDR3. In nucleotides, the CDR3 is TGTGCCAGCAGTCTGGCCACTGAAGCTTTCTTT. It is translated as CASSLATEAFF.

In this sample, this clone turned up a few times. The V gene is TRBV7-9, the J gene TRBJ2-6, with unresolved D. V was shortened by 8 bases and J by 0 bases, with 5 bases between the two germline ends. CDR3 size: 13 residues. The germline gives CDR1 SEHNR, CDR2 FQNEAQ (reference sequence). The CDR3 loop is CASSSSGANVLTF. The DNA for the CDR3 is TGTGCCAGCTCGTCCTCTGGGGCCAACGTCCTGACTTTC.

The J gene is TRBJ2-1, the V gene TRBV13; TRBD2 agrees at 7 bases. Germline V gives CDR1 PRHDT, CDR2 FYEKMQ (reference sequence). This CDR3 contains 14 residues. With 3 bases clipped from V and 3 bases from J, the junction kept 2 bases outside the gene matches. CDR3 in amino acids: CASSLASGYNEQFF. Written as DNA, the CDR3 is TGTGCCAGCAGCTTGGCTAGCGGCTACAATGAGCAGTTCTTC.

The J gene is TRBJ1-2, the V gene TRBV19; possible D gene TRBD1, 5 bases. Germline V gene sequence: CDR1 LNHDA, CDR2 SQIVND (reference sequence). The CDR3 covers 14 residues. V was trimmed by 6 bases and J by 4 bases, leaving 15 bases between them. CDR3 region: CASRSLGDGYGYTF. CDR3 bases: TGTGCCAGTAGATCCTTAGGGGACGGCTATGGCTACACCTTC.

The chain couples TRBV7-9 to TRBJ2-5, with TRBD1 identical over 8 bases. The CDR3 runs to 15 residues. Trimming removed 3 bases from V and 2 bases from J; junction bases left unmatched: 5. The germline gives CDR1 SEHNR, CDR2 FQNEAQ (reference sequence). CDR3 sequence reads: CASSLGTGGQETQYF. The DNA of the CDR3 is TGTGCCAGCAGCTTGGGGACAGGAGGGCAAGAGACCCAGTACTTC.

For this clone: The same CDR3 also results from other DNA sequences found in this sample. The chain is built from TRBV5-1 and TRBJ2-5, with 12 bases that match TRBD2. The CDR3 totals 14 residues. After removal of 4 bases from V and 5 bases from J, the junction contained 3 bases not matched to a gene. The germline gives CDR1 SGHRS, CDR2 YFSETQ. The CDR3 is CASSLAGGLETQYF. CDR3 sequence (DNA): TGCGCCAGCAGCCTAGCGGGGGGGCTTGAGACCCAGTACTTC.

CDR3 residues: CASSHRGQAIYGYTF. CDR3 nucleotide sequence: TGTGCCAGCAGCCATCGTGGTCAGGCCATCTATGGCTACACCTTC. The V gene is TRBV3-1 (or the pseudogene TRBV3-2), the J gene TRBJ1-2; no clear D. The CDR3 loop spans 15 amino acids. Trimming left V 3 bases short and J 4 bases short, with 15 bases between. Germline values: CDR1 LGHDT, CDR2 YNNKEL (reference sequence).

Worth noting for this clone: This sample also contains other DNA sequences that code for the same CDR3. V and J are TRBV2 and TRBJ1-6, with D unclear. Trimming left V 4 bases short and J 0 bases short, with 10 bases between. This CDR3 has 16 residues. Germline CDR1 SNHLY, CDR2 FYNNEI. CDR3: CASSGPRSSYNSPLHF. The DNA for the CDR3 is TGTGCCAGCAGTGGACCGCGGAGCTCCTATAATTCACCCCTCCACTTT.

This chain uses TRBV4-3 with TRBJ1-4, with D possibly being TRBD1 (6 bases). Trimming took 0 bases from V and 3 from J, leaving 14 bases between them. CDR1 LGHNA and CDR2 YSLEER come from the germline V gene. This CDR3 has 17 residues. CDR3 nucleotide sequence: TGCGCCAGCAGCCAAGATTATTCGGGGGCAGCTAATGAAAAACTGTTTTTT. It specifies CASSQDYSGAANEKLFF.

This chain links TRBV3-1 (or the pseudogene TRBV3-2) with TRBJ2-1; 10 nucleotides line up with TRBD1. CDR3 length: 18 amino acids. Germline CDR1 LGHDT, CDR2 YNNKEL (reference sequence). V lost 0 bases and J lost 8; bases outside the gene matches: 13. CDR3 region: CASSQEGIRDRGSDEQFF. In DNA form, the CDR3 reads TGTGCCAGCAGCCAAGAAGGAATTAGGGACAGGGGATCGGATGAGCAGTTCTTC.

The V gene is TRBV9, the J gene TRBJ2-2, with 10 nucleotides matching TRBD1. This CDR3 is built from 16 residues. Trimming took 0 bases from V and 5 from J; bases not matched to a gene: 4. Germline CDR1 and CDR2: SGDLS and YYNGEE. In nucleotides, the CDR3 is TGTGCCAGCAGCGTAGGAGGACAGGGGGTAACCGGGGAGCTGTTTTTT. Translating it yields CASSVGGQGVTGELFF.

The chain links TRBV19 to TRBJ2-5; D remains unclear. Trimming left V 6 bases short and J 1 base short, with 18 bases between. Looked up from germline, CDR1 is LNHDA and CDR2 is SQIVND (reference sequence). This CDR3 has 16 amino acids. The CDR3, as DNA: TGTGCCAGTAGCGACTCCTCCACCCCGATCCAAGAGACCCAGTACTTC. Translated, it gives CASSDSSTPIQETQYF. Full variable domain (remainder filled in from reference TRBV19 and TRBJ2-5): DGGITQSPKYLFRKEGQNVTLSCEQNLNHDAMYWYRQDPGQGLRLIYYSQIVNDFQKGDIAEGYSVSREKKESFPLTVTSAQKNPTAFYLCASSDSSTPIQETQYFGPGTRLLVL.

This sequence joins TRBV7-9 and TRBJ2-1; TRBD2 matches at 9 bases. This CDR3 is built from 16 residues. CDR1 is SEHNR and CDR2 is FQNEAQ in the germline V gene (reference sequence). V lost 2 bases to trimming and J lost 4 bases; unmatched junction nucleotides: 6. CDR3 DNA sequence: TGTGCCAGCAGCTTATCGACTAGCGGTACGTACAATGAGCAGTTCTTC. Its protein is CASSLSTSGTYNEQFF.

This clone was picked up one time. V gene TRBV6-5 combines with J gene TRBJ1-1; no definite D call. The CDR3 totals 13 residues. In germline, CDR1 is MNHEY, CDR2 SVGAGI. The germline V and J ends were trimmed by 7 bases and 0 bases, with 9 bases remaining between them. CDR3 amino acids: CASMNNLNTEAFF. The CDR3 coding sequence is TGTGCCAGCATGAACAACTTGAACACTGAAGCTTTCTTT.